Shown below are 21 T cell receptor beta chains from a single sample sequenced in a study of PD-1 blockade in classical Hodgkin lymphoma (dated by TCRdb to 2018 to 2021). Library prep was done by the immunoSEQ multiplex PCR assay. In its TCRdb copy, this immuneACCESS table keeps in-frame sequences only and misses some clones. Where compared with another copy, unresolved V genes explain less than half of these, and the others have no known cause. This sample is represented by approximately 17,000 clones; about 93% of them were singletons. The top ten clones comprise 6.9% of the sample. Interpreted using the paper, the time point label stands for: newly diagnosed, previously untreated cHL patient sample. The sample taken for sequencing was peripheral blood mononuclear cells (PBMCs). Receptor source: a human donor with classical Hodgkin lymphoma.

The chain has TRBV30 and TRBJ1-2, with D hard to call. V lost 0 bases to trimming and J lost 8 bases, with 10 bases between them. The CDR3 covers 12 residues. Germline V gene lookup returns CDR1 GTSNPN and CDR2 SVGIG (reference sequence). The CDR3 DNA reads as TGTGCCTGGAGTGTATCGTCCCGGGGCTACACCTTC. Residues: CAWSVSSRGYTF.

The chain recombines TRBV10-2 with TRBJ2-3; TRBD2 agrees at 9 bases. V was pared by 7 bases and J by 2 bases, with 7 bases of the junction left unmatched. Germline lookup yields CDR1 WSHSY and CDR2 SAAADI. The CDR3 runs 15 residues. The CDR3 loop reads CASNPGLADTDTQYF. In DNA, the CDR3 is TGCGCCAGCAACCCGGGACTAGCTGACACAGATACGCAGTATTTT.

The chain carries TRBV11-1 and TRBJ2-1, with 9 positions matching TRBD1. CDR1 SGHAT and CDR2 FQDESV come from the germline V gene (reference sequence). The CDR3 has 15 residues. The ends lost 4 bases at V and 7 bases at J; junction bases unmatched: 8. CDR3 nucleotides: TGTGCCAGCAGCTCTCTAACCGGGACAGGGAATGAGCAGTTCTTC. It codes for CASSSLTGTGNEQFF.

The chain combines TRBV19 with TRBJ2-7; TRBD1 matches 7 bases. J gave up 5 bases and V 5 bases, and 6 bases lay outside the gene matches. CDR3 length: 13 amino acids. Germline CDR1 is LNHDA and CDR2 is SQIVND (reference sequence). The CDR3 region is CASSGDSPHEQYF. Written as DNA, the CDR3 is TGTGCCAGTAGTGGGGACAGTCCGCACGAGCAGTACTTC. Drawing the rest from reference TRBV19 and TRBJ2-7, the complete variable domain is DGGITQSPKYLFRKEGQNVTLSCEQNLNHDAMYWYRQDPGQGLRLIYYSQIVNDFQKGDIAEGYSVSREKKESFPLTVTSAQKNPTAFYLCASSGDSPHEQYFGPGTRLTVT.

The table lists this clone with a count of one. The rearrangement uses TRBV6-1 and TRBJ2-2; D is undetermined. The V end lost 5 bases, the J end lost 7 bases, and 5 bases lay between the germline ends. This CDR3 comprises 11 residues. The germline V gene encodes CDR1 MNHNS and CDR2 SASEGT. CDR3 in amino acids: CASSLLGELFF. The CDR3 DNA reads as TGTGCCAGCAGTTTGCTCGGGGAGCTGTTTTTT.

The rearrangement joins TRBV25-1 to TRBJ1-4; D is unclear. Trimming cost V 3 bases and J 7 bases, with 12 bases left between them. The CDR3 loop spans 14 amino acids. The germline gives CDR1 MGHDK, CDR2 SYGVNS. CDR3: CASSDAGAGEKLFF. CDR3 nucleotide sequence: TGTGCCAGCAGTGATGCGGGCGCCGGTGAAAAACTGTTTTTT. Based on the CDR3 plus reference TRBV25-1 and TRBJ1-4, the full variable domain is EADIYQTPRYLVIGTGKKITLECSQTMGHDKMYWYQQDPGMELHLIHYSYGVNSTEKGDLSSESTVSRIRTEHFPLTLESARPSHTSQYLCASSDAGAGEKLFFGSGTQLSVL.

J is TRBJ2-7 and V is TRBV11-2; D unresolved. The CDR3 spans 13 residues. CDR1 is SGHAT, CDR2 FQNNGV, per germline. V dropped 0 bases and J dropped 5 bases, with 8 bases sitting between them. The CDR3 spells CASSLDRWDEQYF. CDR3 nucleotides: TGTGCCAGCAGCTTAGATCGCTGGGACGAGCAGTACTTC.

This chain joins TRBV5-6 and TRBJ2-2; the D is unclear. V lost 6 bases to trimming and J lost 2 bases, with 14 bases between them. Germline V gene lookup returns CDR1 SGHDT and CDR2 YYEEEE. CDR3 length equals 15 residues. CDR3 protein: CASTYPLGNTGELFF. CDR3 nucleotides: TGTGCCAGCACCTACCCCCTGGGAAACACCGGGGAGCTGTTTTTT.

The chain joins TRBV28 to TRBJ2-7; possibly TRBD1 or TRBD2 for D (5 bases each). Germline-derived CDR1 and CDR2 are MDHEN and SYDVKM. Trimming stripped 6 bases from V and 3 bases from J, with 12 bases between. This CDR3 contains 13 residues. The CDR3 nucleotides read TGTGCCAGCAGGGGGGTAAGTGACTACGAGCAGTACTTC. Amino acids: CASRGVSDYEQYF.

The gene calls are TRBV14 and TRBJ2-6; 9 nucleotides line up with TRBD1. Germline CDR1 reads SGHDN; CDR2 reads FVKESK. The J segment lost 6 bases and the V segment lost 7 bases, leaving 10 bases of the junction unmatched. This CDR3 is built from 16 residues. Here the CDR3 DNA reads TGTGCCAGCAAAAGGGGACAGGGCATTGAGGCCAACGTCCTGACTTTC. It specifies CASKRGQGIEANVLTF.

The CDR3 sequence is CSVEDQGQLGYGYTF. CDR3 nucleotide sequence: TGCAGCGTTGAAGATCAGGGACAGCTAGGCTATGGCTACACCTTC. The genes are TRBV29-1 and TRBJ1-2; 7 nucleotides align to TRBD1. Trimming removed 0 bases from V and 4 bases from J; junction bases left unmatched: 8. The CDR3 totals 15 residues. In germline, CDR1 is SQVTM, CDR2 ANQGSEA.

This chain uses TRBV7-9 with TRBJ1-2; TRBD1 might be the D (5 bases). Germline lookup yields CDR1 SEHNR and CDR2 FQNEAQ (reference sequence). The V gene lost 5 bases and the J gene lost 7 bases, with 11 bases spanning the gap. The CDR3 totals 12 residues. The DNA of the CDR3 is TGTGCCAGCAGCCCCTCGGGGCTTGGCTACACCTTC. Its translation is CASSPSGLGYTF.

The rearrangement joins TRBV6-1 to TRBJ1-5; no clear D. The CDR3 totals 15 residues. The germline gives CDR1 MNHNS, CDR2 SASEGT. V was cut by 5 bases and J by 2 bases, with 13 bases left in between. The CDR3 sequence: CASSKISLGNQPQHF. The CDR3 DNA sequence: TGTGCCAGCAGTAAGATATCCCTAGGCAATCAGCCCCAGCATTTT.

This clone was picked up one time. The chain joins TRBV9 to TRBJ1-2, with D unclear. CDR1 and CDR2 (germline): SGDLS, YYNGEE. The CDR3 loop spans 15 amino acids. Trimming cost V 1 base and J 0 bases, with 10 bases left between them. The CDR3 bases are TGTGCCAGCAGCGTACTTTCAGAGCCTAACTATGGCTACACCTTC. Protein: CASSVLSEPNYGYTF.

The CDR3 loop reads CASSVGPGAGANVLTF. CDR3 sequence (DNA): TGTGCCAGCAGCGTAGGACCGGGGGCTGGGGCCAACGTCCTGACTTTC. This rearrangement joins TRBV9 to TRBJ2-6, with a weak D call TRBD2 (6 bases). V lost 0 bases, J lost 2 bases, and 9 bases lay in between. The V gene's germline CDR1 is SGDLS and CDR2 YYNGEE. The CDR3 loop spans 16 amino acids.

The chain couples TRBV4-1 to TRBJ2-7, with 11 bases lining up with TRBD2. Trimming cost V 0 bases and J 3 bases; bases outside gene matches: 13. The CDR3 has 19 amino acids. Per the germline V gene, CDR1 is MGHRA and CDR2 is YSYEKL. The CDR3 protein is CASSQEEFGTSGFIYEQYF. The DNA of the CDR3 is TGCGCCAGCAGCCAAGAAGAGTTTGGGACTAGCGGCTTTATCTACGAGCAGTACTTC.

The genes are TRBV19 and TRBJ2-5, with 8 bases lining up with TRBD2. Germline V gene data show CDR1 as LNHDA and CDR2 as SQIVND (reference sequence). Trimming removed 2 bases from V and 5 bases from J; junction bases left unmatched: 7. This CDR3 is built from 15 residues. The CDR3 nucleotides are TGTGCCAGTAGTATAAGGGCGGGAGGAGGGGAGACCCAGTACTTC. Residues: CASSIRAGGGETQYF.

The gene calls are TRBV4-2 and TRBJ2-2, with TRBD2 identical over 8 bases. J was trimmed by 3 bases and V by 1 base; bases with no gene match: 1. CDR1 LGHNA and CDR2 YNFKEQ come from the germline V gene. The CDR3 runs to 15 residues. This CDR3 is CASSQGLAHTGELFF. The CDR3, as DNA: TGTGCCAGCAGCCAAGGACTAGCGCACACCGGGGAGCTGTTTTTT.

The chain couples TRBV18 to TRBJ2-7, with D possibly being TRBD1 (5 bases). Germline V gives CDR1 KGHSH, CDR2 LQKENI. The CDR3 consists of 15 residues. Trimming shortened V by 3 bases and J by 0 bases, and 12 bases separated the two germline ends. CDR3 nucleotide sequence: TGTGCCAGCTCACCGGACATCTCGAGCTCCTACGAGCAGTACTTC. As protein: CASSPDISSSYEQYF.

The rearrangement links TRBV6-1 to TRBJ2-2; D perhaps matches TRBD2 (6 bases). Germline CDR1 and CDR2: MNHNS and SASEGT. Trimming removed 6 bases from V and 6 bases from J, with 14 bases in between. The CDR3 has 14 residues. For the CDR3, the DNA is TGTGCCAGCAGCGGGACTCCTACCGCCGGGGAGCTGTTTTTT. It yields the protein CASSGTPTAGELFF.

The chain recombines TRBV30 with TRBJ2-7; TRBD1 might be the D (6 bases). The CDR3 covers 11 residues. The ends were cut back, 5 bases at V and 3 bases at J, with 8 bases in the middle. Germline V gene lookup returns CDR1 GTSNPN and CDR2 SVGIG (reference sequence). Here the CDR3 reads CAWAGDYEQYF. The DNA for the CDR3 is TGTGCCTGGGCAGGGGACTACGAGCAGTACTTC.